The 31 T cell receptor beta chains below come from one sample, sequenced in a study of T cells in localized non-small cell lung cancer. Only in-frame clones appear in the TCRdb table, and some are missing; sequencing was by immunoSEQ multiplex PCR. The table has over 30,000 clones, just over 85% seen once. Source: peripheral blood, taken before any cancer treatment. The receptor source for this set is a male donor at least 60 years old with stage III lung adenocarcinoma.

This clone came up a few times. The chain links TRBV5-6 to TRBJ2-5; 8 positions agree with TRBD1. This CDR3 comprises 16 residues. Germline assignment: CDR1 SGHDT and CDR2 YYEEEE. The trim removed 0 bases at V and 5 bases at J, leaving 9 bases unmatched. Written as DNA, the CDR3 is TGTGCCAGCAGCTTGGGGACAGGGTTACGTGGGGAGACCCAGTACTTC. The encoded protein is CASSLGTGLRGETQYF.

V and J are TRBV7-8 and TRBJ2-1; 8 bases fit TRBD2. Germline CDR1 is SGHVS and CDR2 is FQNEAQ. The CDR3 length is 15 residues. Trimming took 1 base from V and 6 from J; bases not matched to a gene: 5. The DNA of the CDR3 is TGTGCCAGCAGCTTAGTAGCGGGATTACGCAATGAGCAGTTCTTC. This gives the protein CASSLVAGLRNEQFF.

The chain employs TRBV5-5 and TRBJ1-2; a possible D gene is TRBD1 (6 bases). The germline V gene has CDR1 SGHKS and CDR2 YYEKEE (reference sequence). V lost 4 bases and J 5 bases, leaving 12 bases between the germline ends. This CDR3 is 13 amino acids long. The chain's CDR3 is CASSATGPYGYTF. The CDR3 DNA reads as TGTGCCAGCAGCGCGACAGGCCCTTATGGCTACACCTTC. The entire variable domain, with the rest obtained from reference TRBV5-5 and TRBJ1-2, is as follows: DAGVTQSPTHLIKTRGQQVTLRCSPISGHKSVSWYQQVLGQGPQFIFQYYEKEERGRGNFPDRFSARQFPNYSSELNVNALLLGDSALYLCASSATGPYGYTFGSGTRLTVV.

This clone showed up just a few times. The V call is TRBV14, the J call TRBJ1-2; D not resolved. The CDR3 consists of 12 residues. Germline V gene data show CDR1 as SGHDN and CDR2 as FVKESK. V was pared by 1 base and J by 5 bases, with 5 bases between. CDR3 loop: CASSQVGYGYTF. The CDR3 nucleotides read TGTGCCAGCAGCCAAGTAGGATATGGCTACACCTTC.

This clone was counted once. V gene TRBV19 combines with J gene TRBJ2-3; 13 bases are shared with TRBD2. V was clipped by 9 bases and J by 0 bases; unmatched bases: 6. Germline CDR1 is LNHDA and CDR2 is SQIVND (reference sequence). The length of the CDR3 is 16 residues. Here the CDR3 DNA reads TGTGCCAGCACTAGCGGGGGGGGGACTAGCACAGATACGCAGTATTTT. It codes for CASTSGGGTSTDTQYF.

The chain employs TRBV5-6 and TRBJ1-3; the D is unclear. The V gene's germline CDR1 is SGHDT and CDR2 YYEEEE. This CDR3 region has 13 residues. Trimming removed 1 base at V and 0 bases at J, with 2 bases between. CDR3 coding DNA: TGTGCCAGCAGCTTGTTCTCTGGAAACACCATATATTTT. Its protein is CASSLFSGNTIYF.

Only a few counts were recorded for this clone. The chain uses TRBV27 and TRBJ2-2, with D perhaps matching TRBD2 (6 bases). This CDR3 is 15 amino acids long. V dropped 2 bases and J dropped 4 bases, with 11 bases sitting between them. Looked up from germline, CDR1 is MNHEY and CDR2 is SMNVEV (reference sequence). CDR3 in amino acids: CASSLERLGTGELFF. CDR3 in DNA: TGTGCCAGCAGTTTAGAAAGACTAGGCACCGGGGAGCTGTTTTTT.

The chain uses TRBV5-8 and TRBJ2-6, with 8 bases fitting TRBD1. CDR1 and CDR2 (germline): SGHTS, YDEGEE. The ends lost 6 bases at V and 1 base at J; junction bases unmatched: 12. The CDR3 is 18 residues long. CDR3 DNA sequence: TGTGCCAGCACCCTACAGGGGGTACTGATATCTGGGGCCAACGTCCTGACTTTC. It specifies CASTLQGVLISGANVLTF. Combining the CDR3 with reference TRBV5-8 and TRBJ2-6 gives the whole variable domain EAGVTQSPTHLIKTRGQQATLRCSPISGHTSVYWYQQALGLGLQFLLWYDEGEERNRGNFPPRFSGRQFPNYSSELNVNALELEDSALYLCASTLQGVLISGANVLTFGAGSRLTVL.

This clone was detected a few times. The chain recombines TRBV7-9 with TRBJ1-5; no definite D call. Germline CDR1 reads SEHNR; CDR2 reads FQNEAQ (reference sequence). V lost 3 bases, J lost 5 bases, and 5 bases lay in between. This CDR3 contains 12 residues. CDR3 coding DNA: TGTGCCAGCAGCTTCCCCGATCAGCCCCAGCATTTT. It yields the protein CASSFPDQPQHF.

The chain carries TRBV5-4 and TRBJ2-3; no reliable D call. The V gene lost 4 bases and the J gene lost 2 bases, with 11 bases spanning the gap. The CDR3 length is 14 residues. The germline gives CDR1 SGHNT, CDR2 YYREEE (reference sequence). CDR3: CASSPGTDTDTQYF. The CDR3 nucleotides read TGTGCCAGCAGCCCTGGTACAGACACAGATACGCAGTATTTT.

This chain links TRBV19 with TRBJ2-1; D perhaps matches TRBD2 (6 bases). The V gene's germline CDR1 is LNHDA and CDR2 SQIVND (reference sequence). V was trimmed by 3 bases and J by 7 bases, leaving 7 bases between them. The CDR3 runs 12 residues. The CDR3 loop is CASSILANEQFF. As DNA, the CDR3 is TGTGCCAGTAGTATCCTAGCGAATGAGCAGTTCTTC.

The sample holds one count of this clone. V is TRBV29-1 and J is TRBJ1-3; D remains ambiguous. Trimming removed 4 bases at V and 0 bases at J, with 7 bases between. The CDR3 is made up of 13 amino acids. Germline CDR1 SQVTM, CDR2 ANQGSEA. The CDR3 sequence: CSVVETSGNTIYF. Here the CDR3 DNA reads TGCAGCGTTGTCGAAACCTCTGGAAACACCATATATTTT.

The gene calls are TRBV2 and TRBJ2-2; D not resolved. V was trimmed by 1 base and J by 4 bases, leaving 10 bases between them. Looked up from germline, CDR1 is SNHLY and CDR2 is FYNNEI. CDR3 length: 15 residues. In nucleotides, the CDR3 is TGTGCCAGCAGTGAAGATCTCACCACCACCGGGGAGCTGTTTTTT. This sequence encodes CASSEDLTTTGELFF. The variable domain in full, completed from reference TRBV2 and TRBJ2-2, reads EPEVTQTPSHQVTQMGQEVILRCVPISNHLYFYWYRQILGQKVEFLVSFYNNEISEKSEIFDDQFSVERPDGSNFTLKIRSTKLEDSAMYFCASSEDLTTTGELFFGEGSRLTVL.

This clone has only one observation. V usage is TRBV29-1 and J usage is TRBJ2-1; D possibly uses TRBD1 or TRBD2 (5 bases each). The germline V and J ends were trimmed by 4 bases and 9 bases, with 13 bases remaining between them. The CDR3 is 12 amino acids. Germline CDR1 reads SQVTM; CDR2 reads ANQGSEA. DNA of the CDR3: TGCAGCGTTGGGGACCCAAGAGGTGAGCAGTTCTTC. It translates to CSVGDPRGEQFF.

This clone was observed once. The gene calls are TRBV19 and TRBJ1-1; D is unclear. Germline V lookup: CDR1 LNHDA, CDR2 SQIVND (reference sequence). V lost 5 bases and J 2 bases, leaving 9 bases between the germline ends. This CDR3 is built from 13 residues. The CDR3 protein is CASSGRFNTEAFF. CDR3 DNA sequence: TGTGCCAGTAGTGGCAGATTCAACACTGAAGCTTTCTTT.

The rearrangement links TRBV6-6 to TRBJ2-7; no reliable D call. Germline CDR1 is MNHNY and CDR2 is SVGAGI (reference sequence). CDR3 length equals 14 residues. The V end lost 5 bases, the J end lost 0 bases, and 11 bases lay between the germline ends. CDR3 in DNA: TGTGCCAGCAGTGGTAGTGGCACCTCCTACGAGCAGTACTTC. Translation gives CASSGSGTSYEQYF.

The chain has TRBV19 and TRBJ2-5; D may match TRBD1 or TRBD2 (5 bases each). Germline V gene data show CDR1 as LNHDA and CDR2 as SQIVND (reference sequence). Trimming shortened V by 3 bases and J by 4 bases, and 9 bases separated the two germline ends. The CDR3 runs 13 residues. CDR3 DNA sequence: TGTGCCAGTAGTATTGGGGGAATAGAGACCCAGTACTTC. Encoded protein: CASSIGGIETQYF.

V is TRBV19 and J is TRBJ1-5; no clear D. Germline V gene lookup returns CDR1 LNHDA and CDR2 SQIVND (reference sequence). The CDR3 is 15 residues long. V was pared by 3 bases and J by 0 bases, with 9 bases between. CDR3 region: CASSIGDYSNQPQHF. The CDR3, as DNA: TGTGCCAGTAGTATTGGCGATTATAGCAATCAGCCCCAGCATTTT.

The chain uses TRBV28 and TRBJ2-3; TRBD2 agrees at 12 bases. The V gene end was trimmed by 4 bases and the J gene end by 6 bases; junction bases not matched to a gene: 11. The CDR3 length is 17 residues. Looked up from germline, CDR1 is MDHEN and CDR2 is SYDVKM. CDR3 loop: CASSSPGLAGRSDTQYF. The CDR3, as DNA: TGTGCCAGCAGTTCCCCAGGACTAGCGGGGCGTTCGGATACGCAGTATTTT.

The rearrangement uses TRBV5-1 and TRBJ2-5; either TRBD1 or TRBD2 may supply D (5 bases each). V was pared by 3 bases and J by 5 bases, with 14 bases between. The CDR3 is 14 amino acids. Germline values: CDR1 SGHRS, CDR2 YFSETQ. The CDR3 spells CASSSPGPPETQYF. CDR3 nucleotide sequence: TGCGCCAGCAGCTCCCCGGGACCTCCGGAGACCCAGTACTTC.

This clone was found once. The chain has TRBV19 and TRBJ2-4; 11 nucleotides agree with TRBD2. Germline CDR1 and CDR2: LNHDA and SQIVND (reference sequence). The junction had 8 bases not matched to a gene; V was cut back by 4 bases and J by 0 bases. This CDR3 contains 18 residues. CDR3 sequence (DNA): TGTGCCAGTAGTAGTCTAGCGGGGGGAAACCTAGCCAAAAACATTCAGTACTTC. Translating it yields CASSSLAGGNLAKNIQYF. The full variable domain, with the rest looked up from reference TRBV19 and TRBJ2-4, is DGGITQSPKYLFRKEGQNVTLSCEQNLNHDAMYWYRQDPGQGLRLIYYSQIVNDFQKGDIAEGYSVSREKKESFPLTVTSAQKNPTAFYLCASSSLAGGNLAKNIQYFGAGTRLSVL.

This clone has a single count. The chain links TRBV5-1 to TRBJ2-3; 16 bases align to TRBD2. The length of the CDR3 is 17 residues. The germline V gene has CDR1 SGHRS and CDR2 YFSETQ. Trimming cost V 3 bases and J 5 bases; bases outside gene matches: 6. The CDR3 protein is CASSSGTSGRAKDTQYF. CDR3 bases: TGCGCCAGCAGCTCAGGGACTAGCGGGAGGGCCAAAGATACGCAGTATTTT.

This clone was observed a few times. CDR3: CASRIDSLSGNTIYF. The CDR3 DNA reads as TGTGCCAGCAGGATCGACAGCCTCTCTGGAAACACCATATATTTT. The chain combines TRBV2 with TRBJ1-3, with D possibly TRBD1 on 5 matching bases. Trimming shortened V by 6 bases and J by 0 bases, and 12 bases separated the two germline ends. Germline CDR1 is SNHLY and CDR2 is FYNNEI. The CDR3 has 15 residues.

V is TRBV10-3 and J is TRBJ1-6, with TRBD1 matching 9 bases. The J segment lost 10 bases and the V segment lost 10 bases, leaving 8 bases of the junction unmatched. Germline V gene data show CDR1 as ENHRY and CDR2 as SYGVKD. This CDR3 is 13 amino acids long. This CDR3 is CATGQGSGSPLHF. DNA for the CDR3: TGTGCCACCGGACAGGGGTCGGGCTCACCCCTCCACTTT.

Only one count was recorded for this clone. The rearrangement links TRBV5-1 to TRBJ1-2; D not certain. Germline CDR1 SGHRS, CDR2 YFSETQ. This CDR3 spans 14 amino acids. Trimming stripped 0 bases from V and 7 bases from J, with 13 bases between. The CDR3 loop is CASSLAPGNRGYTF. For the CDR3, the DNA is TGCGCCAGCAGCTTGGCACCGGGGAACCGTGGCTACACCTTC.

To note about this clone: An end of the junction differs from the germline gene, which may be a read error. The V and J genes are TRBV7-7 and TRBJ1-5, with unresolved D. Germline V gene data show CDR1 as SSHAT and CDR2 as FNYEAQ (reference sequence). The CDR3 extends over 13 amino acids. The chain's CDR3 is CASSPSLSQPQHF. In DNA, the CDR3 is TGTGCTAGCAGCCCTTCCTTGAGCCAGCCCCAGCATTTT.

This clone was recorded only once. The rearrangement joins TRBV9 to TRBJ1-4, with 12 bases aligning to TRBD1. Per the germline V gene, CDR1 is SGDLS and CDR2 is YYNGEE. CDR3 length equals 15 residues. V dropped 3 bases and J dropped 7; count of bases not matched to a gene: 4. The chain's CDR3 is CASSAGTGGSEKLFF. The CDR3 nucleotides are TGTGCCAGCAGCGCTGGGACAGGGGGCAGTGAAAAACTGTTTTTT.

This sequence joins TRBV5-1 and TRBJ1-2; unclear D gene. Germline V lookup: CDR1 SGHRS, CDR2 YFSETQ. This CDR3 is 13 amino acids long. The V gene lost 5 bases and the J gene lost 8 bases, with 16 bases spanning the gap. The chain's CDR3 is CASRDNVQGGYTF. The CDR3 DNA follows: TGCGCCAGCAGAGACAACGTCCAAGGGGGCTACACCTTC.

This chain connects TRBV28 to TRBJ1-1; D is uncertain. Between the trimmed V and J ends, which lost 5 bases and 1 base, there was a span of 11 bases. The germline gives CDR1 MDHEN, CDR2 SYDVKM. The CDR3 has 14 amino acids. The CDR3 bases are TGTGCCAGCAGTCCTTTGACGGGGAACACTGAAGCTTTCTTT. Amino acid sequence: CASSPLTGNTEAFF.

J is TRBJ1-5 and V is TRBV6-1; D gene ambiguous. V shed 0 bases and J shed 4 bases, with 16 bases lying between them. Germline V gene sequence: CDR1 MNHNS, CDR2 SASEGT. CDR3 length: 17 amino acids. CDR3 DNA sequence: TGTGCCAGCAGTGAAGCGCCATACCCCGTTATTAATCAGCCCCAGCATTTT. Translation gives CASSEAPYPVINQPQHF.

This clone was recorded once. This chain connects TRBV7-8 to TRBJ1-1; D remains unclear. In germline, CDR1 is SGHVS, CDR2 FQNEAQ. V was cut by 1 base and J by 7 bases, with 10 bases left in between. There are 13 residues in the CDR3. The CDR3 DNA reads as TGTGCCAGCAGCTTAGAATCGGGGTTTGAAGCTTTCTTT. Encoded protein: CASSLESGFEAFF.